The 2 T cell receptor beta chains presented below share a single source sample, sequenced in a study of shared clonotypes between healthy human individuals. The table came from immunoSEQ multiplex PCR; TCRdb's copy has only in-frame clones and leaves some out. Here the sample spans 1.6 million or so clones, about 96% being singletons. The sequenced material came from naive CD4+ T cells sorted from blood. Sample subset: CD45RA+ positively selected. All receptors come from a man aged 25-40 years in good health.

Worth noting for this clone: Other DNA sequences in this specimen translate into the identical CDR3. V gene TRBV18 combines with J gene TRBJ1-1; no firm D call. The length of the CDR3 is 13 residues. Germline V gene lookup returns CDR1 KGHSH and CDR2 LQKENI. The ends were cut back, 1 base at V and 2 bases at J, with 5 bases in the middle. The CDR3 sequence: CASSPLSNTEAFF. CDR3 in DNA: TGTGCCAGCTCACCACTTTCCAACACTGAAGCTTTCTTT.

This clone appeared a single time. V and J are TRBV6-1 and TRBJ2-1; 7 bases fit TRBD1. The CDR3 consists of 14 residues. CDR1 is MNHNS, CDR2 SASEGT, per germline. Trimming at V came to 3 bases and at J to 6 bases, leaving 5 bases not matched to a gene. The CDR3 DNA is TGTGCCAGCAGTGACCCGGGACAGCGCAATGAGCAGTTCTTC. Residues: CASSDPGQRNEQFF.